This T cell receptor (beta chain) was recovered during a study of identical twins. Using its own MiXCR run on the 5' RACE reads, TCRdb lists one record per CDR3 protein. The table records roughly 480,000 distinct CDR3 sequences, approximately 24% of them present only once. The CDR3 consists of 14 residues. V trimming: 7 bases; J trimming: 2 bases; junction bases outside the gene matches: 4. In germline, CDR1 is SGDLS, CDR2 YYNGEE. These data were likewise used in another study, on T cells expressing NK-cell markers. In that study: The study found dominant NKG2C+ clonotypes at about 1.0-8% of CD8+ T cells in five or six donors. These clonotypes, the leaders elsewhere, also led the CD3+CD56-NKG2C+ fraction in four donors.

The sequence was collected from a woman younger than 35 in good health. This chain uses TRBV9 with TRBJ2-5, with 11 bases identical to TRBD1. Sequencing was carried out using CD4+ T cells sorted from blood. The CDR3 DNA sequence: TGTGCCAGCGCCGGGACAGGGGGGCAAGAGACCCAGTACTTC. Its protein product is CASAGTGGQETQYF.